These 14 T cell receptor beta chains were sequenced from one sample in a study of shared clonotypes between healthy human individuals. Naive CD8 cells, CD45RO-negative and positively selected for CCR7, excluded terminally differentiated effector memory CD45RA+ cells. Method: immunoSEQ multiplex PCR; TCRdb's copy keeps in-frame clones and lacks some. The data hold 800,000 or so clones, with just over 95% observed a single time. Material: naive CD8+ T cells sorted from blood. These TCRs come from a man aged 25 to 45 in good health.

V usage is TRBV6-5 and J usage is TRBJ1-1; D remains ambiguous. The CDR3 is 14 residues long. V was trimmed by 0 bases and J by 5 bases, leaving 10 bases between them. The germline CDR1 and CDR2 sequences are MNHEY and SVGAGI. CDR3 region: CASSYSNSQTEAFF. DNA of the CDR3: TGTGCCAGCAGTTACTCGAATTCGCAGACTGAAGCTTTCTTT.

The chain carries TRBV15 and TRBJ2-1, with D unresolved. There are 11 residues in the CDR3. Germline-derived CDR1 and CDR2 are LNHNV and YYDKDF (reference sequence). The V gene lost 9 bases and the J gene lost 10 bases, with 13 bases spanning the gap. The CDR3 reads CATKSRSEQFF. The CDR3 bases are TGTGCCACAAAGTCCCGGTCGGAGCAGTTCTTC.

The CDR3 here is CASSLSPPGPQPQHF. In nucleotides, the CDR3 is TGTGCCAGCAGTTTATCACCGCCTGGACCACAGCCCCAGCATTTT. The chain has TRBV27 and TRBJ1-5, with no clear D. The CDR3 is 15 amino acids. CDR1 is MNHEY, CDR2 SMNVEV, per germline (reference sequence). V was trimmed by 0 bases and J by 7 bases, leaving 13 bases between them.

Comment on this clone: The sample carries other DNA sequences with the same CDR3. The V gene is TRBV2, the J gene TRBJ2-7; TRBD2 aligns across 12 bases. CDR3 size: 14 residues. Trimming cost V 5 bases and J 4 bases; bases outside gene matches: 3. Germline V gene data show CDR1 as SNHLY and CDR2 as FYNNEI. CDR3 DNA: TGTGCCAGCAGTTCCGGGACTAGCGGGTACGAGCAGTACTTC. It codes for CASSSGTSGYEQYF.

V and J are TRBV27 and TRBJ2-5; TRBD2 aligns across 8 bases. J was trimmed by 5 bases and V by 5 bases; bases with no gene match: 10. There are 15 residues in the CDR3. Germline V gives CDR1 MNHEY, CDR2 SMNVEV (reference sequence). The chain's CDR3 is CASSPGTSRQETQYF. The CDR3 coding sequence is TGTGCCAGCAGTCCCGGGACTAGTCGTCAGGAGACCCAGTACTTC.

The V gene is TRBV5-1, the J gene TRBJ2-1, with 10 bases identical to TRBD2. The V gene end was trimmed by 0 bases and the J gene end by 7 bases; junction bases not matched to a gene: 7. Per the germline V gene, CDR1 is SGHRS and CDR2 is YFSETQ. The CDR3 consists of 16 residues. The chain's CDR3 is CASSLVASGRTNEQFF. CDR3 DNA: TGCGCCAGCAGCTTGGTTGCTAGCGGGAGAACGAATGAGCAGTTCTTC.

CDR3 loop: CASSRTGHWTSYEQYF. The CDR3 DNA is TGTGCCAGCAGCCGGACGGGACACTGGACGAGCTACGAGCAGTACTTC. This sequence joins TRBV14 and TRBJ2-7; perhaps TRBD1 as D (6 bases). Looked up from germline, CDR1 is SGHDN and CDR2 is FVKESK. The CDR3 extends over 16 amino acids. V was cut by 4 bases and J by 3 bases, with 19 bases left in between.

The rearrangement uses TRBV19 and TRBJ1-5; D call uncertain. Looked up from germline, CDR1 is LNHDA and CDR2 is SQIVND (reference sequence). V lost 7 bases to trimming and J lost 0 bases, with 16 bases between them. The CDR3 runs 16 residues. CDR3 DNA: TGTGCCAGTATCCCACACGGGCAGGTTAGCAATCAGCCCCAGCATTTT. Its translation is CASIPHGQVSNQPQHF.

The chain couples TRBV4-1 to TRBJ2-7; D is unresolved. The CDR3 is 14 residues long. V dropped 1 base and J dropped 0 bases, with 7 bases sitting between them. CDR1 MGHRA and CDR2 YSYEKL come from the germline V gene. The CDR3 is CASSQVYTSYEQYF. The CDR3 DNA sequence: TGCGCCAGCAGCCAAGTATATACCTCCTACGAGCAGTACTTC.

The chain is built from TRBV4-1 and TRBJ2-7; TRBD1 aligns across 7 bases. The V and J ends lost 0 bases and 0 bases, in that order; junction bases with no gene match: 11. CDR1 MGHRA and CDR2 YSYEKL come from the germline V gene. CDR3 length: 18 residues. This CDR3 is CASSQERNLGDSSYEQYF. CDR3 DNA: TGCGCCAGCAGCCAAGAGAGGAACTTGGGGGACAGCTCCTACGAGCAGTACTTC.

This clone was seen only once. V gene TRBV11-2 combines with J gene TRBJ2-1; D ambiguous. The germline V gene encodes CDR1 SGHAT and CDR2 FQNNGV. This CDR3 is built from 12 residues. The V end was cut by 4 bases, the J end by 10 bases, with 11 bases between. In DNA form, the CDR3 reads TGTGCCAGCAGCTCGATAACGGAAGAGCAGTTCTTC. Its protein is CASSSITEEQFF. The variable domain in full, completed from reference TRBV11-2 and TRBJ2-1, reads EAGVAQSPRYKIIEKRQSVAFWCNPISGHATLYWYQQILGQGPKLLIQFQNNGVVDDSQLPKDRFSAERLKGVDSTLKIQPAKLEDSAVYLCASSSITEEQFFGPGTRLTVL.

The CDR3 loop is CASSIGDRDYTDTQYF. The CDR3 coding sequence is TGTGCCAGTAGTATTGGAGACAGAGATTACACAGATACGCAGTATTTT. The chain is built from TRBV19 and TRBJ2-3; D possibly corresponds to TRBD1 (5 bases). This CDR3 is built from 16 residues. Trimming pared 3 bases from V and 2 bases from J, leaving 15 bases between. Looked up from germline, CDR1 is LNHDA and CDR2 is SQIVND (reference sequence). Full variable domain (missing parts from reference TRBV19 and TRBJ2-3): DGGITQSPKYLFRKEGQNVTLSCEQNLNHDAMYWYRQDPGQGLRLIYYSQIVNDFQKGDIAEGYSVSREKKESFPLTVTSAQKNPTAFYLCASSIGDRDYTDTQYFGPGTRLTVL.

The V and J genes are TRBV6-1 and TRBJ2-7; TRBD1 matches at 8 bases. The J segment lost 6 bases and the V segment lost 6 bases, leaving 13 bases of the junction unmatched. CDR1 and CDR2 (germline): MNHNS, SASEGT. The CDR3 contains 15 residues. Here the CDR3 DNA reads TGTGCCAGCAGACATAGACAGGGGTCGTATACCGAGCAGTACTTC. Translated: CASRHRQGSYTEQYF.

The gene calls are TRBV13 and TRBJ2-7, with D perhaps TRBD1 (6 bases). Germline assignment: CDR1 PRHDT and CDR2 FYEKMQ (reference sequence). The CDR3 consists of 16 residues. Deletions cut 5 bases from V and 0 bases from J, with 17 bases between. The chain's CDR3 is CASSILQGSLSYEQYF. The CDR3 DNA reads TGTGCCAGCAGCATACTACAGGGTTCCCTCTCCTACGAGCAGTACTTC.